One and the same sample provided the 15 T cell receptor beta chains below, sequenced in a study of monozygotic twins with inflammatory bowel disease. TCRdb re-called the 5' RACE reads and gives one entry per CDR3 protein, without DNA. The table lists approximately 420,000 distinct CDR3 sequences. Sequencing input: blood. The receptors shown here come from a human donor with ulcerative colitis or Crohn's disease, or a healthy co-twin of an affected twin (not recorded which).

The chain has TRBV5-1 and TRBJ2-5; TCRdb reports TRBD1, a call that lacks DNA to check it against. Germline CDR1 SGHRS, CDR2 YFSETQ. CDR3 length equals 14 residues. This CDR3 reads CASSSAGGLETQYF.

J is TRBJ1-5 and V is TRBV10-3; with no DNA, the TCRdb D assignment of TRBD1 cannot be verified. Germline V CDR1 and CDR2: ENHRY, SYGVKD. The CDR3 contains 14 residues. CDR3 region: CAISDRINRGPQHF.

This chain uses TRBV10-2 with TRBJ1-3; the TCRdb call, TRBD1, lacks DNA for checking. This CDR3 is built from 14 residues. Germline CDR1 reads WSHSY; CDR2 reads SAAADI. CDR3 loop: CASSSGDSGNTIYF.

The chain uses TRBV20-1 and TRBJ1-5. Looked up from germline, CDR1 is DFQATT and CDR2 is SNEGSKA (reference sequence). The CDR3 runs to 15 residues. CDR3 loop: CSARDPRQGGQPQHF.

This chain uses TRBV15 with TRBJ2-2. The length of the CDR3 is 15 residues. CDR1 is LNHNV, CDR2 YYDKDF, per germline (reference sequence). The CDR3 spells CATSREPAVSGELFF.

The V call is TRBV3-1, the J call TRBJ2-7; checking the TCRdb D call of TRBD2 is not possible without DNA. In germline, CDR1 is LGHDT, CDR2 YNNKEL (reference sequence). CDR3 length equals 13 residues. CDR3 residues: CASMREGGYEQYF.

J is TRBJ2-3 and V is TRBV7-3; TCRdb's D gene call, TRBD2, goes unchecked for lack of DNA. There are 21 residues in the CDR3. From germline, CDR1 is SGHTA and CDR2 FQGTGA. The CDR3 is CASSLRRLAGGPITGTDTQYF. Drawing the rest from reference TRBV7-3 and TRBJ2-3, the complete variable domain is GAGVSQTPSNKVTEKGKYVELRCDPISGHTALYWYRQSLGQGPEFLIYFQGTGAADDSGLPNDRFFAVRPEGSVSTLKIQRTERGDSAVYLCASSLRRLAGGPITGTDTQYFGPGTRLTVL.

The CDR3: CASSLGRDRGQLRETQYF. The J gene is TRBJ2-5, the V gene TRBV13; TCRdb outputs TRBD1, but without DNA this stays unchecked. This CDR3 comprises 18 residues. Germline V gene data show CDR1 as PRHDT and CDR2 as FYEKMQ (reference sequence).

The J gene is TRBJ2-3, the V gene TRBV5-6; TCRdb's D gene call, TRBD1, goes unchecked for lack of DNA. In germline, CDR1 is SGHDT, CDR2 YYEEEE. The CDR3 totals 15 residues. CDR3 protein: CASSLADRGTDTQYF.

J is TRBJ1-2 and V is TRBV12-3 or TRBV12-4; TCRdb's D gene call, TRBD1, goes unchecked for lack of DNA. This CDR3 spans 15 amino acids. The CDR3 spells CASSSYTQGARGYTF.

The chain combines TRBV6-2 or TRBV6-3 with TRBJ2-6; TCRdb designates TRBD1, a call that cannot be tested without DNA. The CDR3 consists of 20 residues. CDR1 is MNHEY, CDR2 SVGEGT, per germline. This chain's CDR3 is CASSYKIFGGRNSGANVLTF.

The chain combines TRBV7-8 with TRBJ2-5. In germline, CDR1 is SGHVS, CDR2 FQNEAQ. The CDR3 consists of 14 residues. Here the CDR3 reads CASSRGRNQETQYF.

This chain joins TRBV20-1 and TRBJ1-1; TCRdb gives TRBD1 as the D gene, but with no DNA this cannot be confirmed. Germline loops: CDR1 DFQATT, CDR2 SNEGSKA (reference sequence). The CDR3 loop spans 15 amino acids. The CDR3 spells CSARGPRQGVTEAFF.

The CDR3 loop is CASSWDRDGGELFF. The rearrangement links TRBV18 to TRBJ2-2; absent DNA, TCRdb's TRBD1 call cannot be checked. This CDR3 is 14 amino acids long. Looked up from germline, CDR1 is KGHSH and CDR2 is LQKENI. The full variable domain, with the rest looked up from reference TRBV18 and TRBJ2-2, is NAGVMQNPRHLVRRRGQEARLRCSPMKGHSHVYWYRQLPEEGLKFMVYLQKENIIDESGMPKERFSAEFPKEGPSILRIQQVVRGDSAAYFCASSWDRDGGELFFGEGSRLTVL.

This chain uses TRBV19 with TRBJ1-5. CDR1 is LNHDA and CDR2 is SQIVND in the germline V gene (reference sequence). The CDR3 spans 15 residues. CDR3 protein: CASSIDSTGRRPQHF.